The text below deals with one T cell receptor (beta chain). Its antigen is currently unknown. This entry is derived from a study of cytomegalovirus exposure and HLA in healthy donors. Study conclusions and caveats: Usually a TCR sequence was rare, but some public TCRs were found in many donors.

Germline-derived CDR1 and CDR2 are SGHDT and YYEEEE. This CDR3 spans 18 amino acids. Trimming removed 5 bases from V and 0 bases from J, with 21 bases in between. The PCR contained 60 Vbeta and 13 Jbeta primers. Measured with immunoSEQ multiplex PCR; TCRdb has only the in-frame clones, and not every one. Among approximately 200,000 clones listed, approximately 80% were seen once. The chain employs TRBV5-6 and TRBJ2-4; D remains unclear. This receptor was identified in a woman aged 18-29 years in good health and CMV-seropositive. Sample: PBMCs. The DNA for the CDR3 is TGTGCCAGCAGTCTCGATAGAAACCTTGAATTAGCCAAAAACATTCAGTACTTC. Translation: CASSLDRNLELAKNIQYF.